What follows describes a single T cell receptor beta chain. The sample comes from a study of T cell changes during pregnancy in multiple sclerosis. Germline values: CDR1 LNHDA, CDR2 SQIVND (reference sequence). This CDR3 spans 16 amino acids. Trimming at V came to 6 bases and at J to 0 bases, leaving 10 bases not matched to a gene. Assay: immunoSEQ multiplex PCR; the TCRdb copy retains only in-frame clones and omits some. The sample yields roughly 70,000 clones, 70% to 90% seen once. The chain recombines TRBV19 with TRBJ1-1; 7 bases are a match to TRBD1. The starting material was peripheral blood, obtained before pregnancy. The sequence was obtained from a female donor with multiple sclerosis, enrolled in a pregnancy study. This CDR3 reads CASSQTGAEMNTEAFF. The CDR3 DNA follows: TGTGCCAGTAGCCAAACAGGGGCGGAGATGAACACTGAAGCTTTCTTT.